The 9 T cell receptor beta chains below were found in one sample sequenced in a study of CD8+CD57+ T cells in acquired aplastic anemia. CDR3 and TCR beta VDJ profiling relied on genomic DNA as the template. TCRdb re-called the reads with MiXCR, one entry per CDR3 protein. Of about 190,000 distinct CDR3 sequences listed, 54% were seen once; the top ten hold 16%. The sample consisted of sorted CD4+, CD8+, or CD8+CD57+ T cells (not recorded which) from PBMCs. These receptors were collected from a human donor in good health, serving as a control.

The chain has TRBV7-6 and TRBJ1-1; D is unresolved. Trimming removed 0 bases from V and 5 bases from J, with 7 bases in between. The germline CDR1 and CDR2 sequences are SGHVS and FNYEAQ. This CDR3 is 13 amino acids long. In DNA form, the CDR3 reads TGTGCCAGCAGCTTAGCGCCGGGAACTGAAGCTTTCTTT. It yields the protein CASSLAPGTEAFF.

This clonotype occurred many times. J is TRBJ1-5 and V is TRBV5-6; D is unclear. Germline-derived CDR1 and CDR2 are SGHDT and YYEEEE. Trimming took 1 base from V and 5 from J, leaving 16 bases between them. The CDR3 loop spans 16 amino acids. The DNA of the CDR3 is TGTGCCAGCAGCTTGAGAGGGCGGGCAGTTGATCAGCCCCAGCATTTT. Its translation: CASSLRGRAVDQPQHF.

The CDR3: CASTLEGLFFTGANVLTF. CDR3 sequence (DNA): TGTGCCAGCACCCTCGAGGGGCTATTTTTTACTGGGGCCAACGTCCTGACTTTC. V and J are TRBV11-2 and TRBJ2-6, with D perhaps assigned TRBD1 or TRBD2 (5 bases each). The germline V gene has CDR1 SGHAT and CDR2 FQNNGV. This CDR3 has 18 residues. V dropped 7 bases and J dropped 2 bases, with 21 bases sitting between them.

There are many counts of this clonotype. The CDR3 sequence is CASSQANGGYGYTF. The CDR3 DNA reads as TGCGCCAGCAGCCAAGCCAACGGGGGATATGGCTACACCTTC. The gene calls are TRBV4-1 and TRBJ1-2; D might be TRBD1 (5 bases). Germline CDR1 and CDR2: MGHRA and YSYEKL. The germline V and J ends were trimmed by 1 base and 5 bases, with 11 bases remaining between them. The CDR3 totals 14 residues.

About this clonotype: A read error may be the cause here, since a much bigger clone is one base away. The CDR3 protein is CASRFEGQGVSEQYF. CDR3 coding DNA: TGTGCCAGCAGGTTCGAGGGACAGGGAGTCTCCGAGCAGTACTTC. The rearrangement joins TRBV28 to TRBJ2-7; 9 bases fit TRBD1. The CDR3 length is 15 residues. The germline V gene encodes CDR1 MDHEN and CDR2 SYDVKM. The ends lost 6 bases at V and 6 bases at J; junction bases unmatched: 12.

This clonotype occurred a few times. The chain uses TRBV10-3 and TRBJ2-7, with TRBD1 matching 9 bases. This CDR3 spans 14 amino acids. The J segment lost 7 bases and the V segment lost 3 bases, leaving 7 bases of the junction unmatched. Germline loops: CDR1 ENHRY, CDR2 SYGVKD. The CDR3 reads CAISESDRGDEQYF. CDR3 nucleotide sequence: TGTGCCATCAGTGAATCCGACAGGGGGGATGAGCAGTACTTC.

V gene TRBV7-4 combines with J gene TRBJ2-7; D possibly corresponds to TRBD1 (6 bases). This CDR3 spans 13 amino acids. The ends were cut back, 9 bases at V and 4 bases at J, with 16 bases in the middle. Germline V gene lookup returns CDR1 SGHVT and CDR2 SQSDAQ. The CDR3 reads CASSSQQGYEQYF. CDR3 coding DNA: TGTGCCAGTAGTTCTCAACAGGGTTACGAGCAGTACTTC.

V and J are TRBV29-1 and TRBJ2-2; D call uncertain. From germline, CDR1 is SQVTM and CDR2 ANQGSEA. V shed 5 bases and J shed 1 base, with 11 bases lying between them. The CDR3 contains 14 residues. The CDR3 region has the DNA TGCAGCGTTACGGTGGCAGAGAACACCGGGGAGCTGTTTTTT. The encoded protein is CSVTVAENTGELFF.

This clonotype showed up many times. The rearrangement uses TRBV12-3 or TRBV12-4 and TRBJ1-5, with 10 bases that match TRBD1. The V gene end was trimmed by 3 bases and the J gene end by 9 bases; junction bases not matched to a gene: 5. The CDR3 is 14 amino acids. CDR3 in amino acids: CASSLGQGWTPQHF. CDR3 coding DNA: TGTGCCAGCAGTTTGGGACAGGGGTGGACGCCCCAGCATTTT.